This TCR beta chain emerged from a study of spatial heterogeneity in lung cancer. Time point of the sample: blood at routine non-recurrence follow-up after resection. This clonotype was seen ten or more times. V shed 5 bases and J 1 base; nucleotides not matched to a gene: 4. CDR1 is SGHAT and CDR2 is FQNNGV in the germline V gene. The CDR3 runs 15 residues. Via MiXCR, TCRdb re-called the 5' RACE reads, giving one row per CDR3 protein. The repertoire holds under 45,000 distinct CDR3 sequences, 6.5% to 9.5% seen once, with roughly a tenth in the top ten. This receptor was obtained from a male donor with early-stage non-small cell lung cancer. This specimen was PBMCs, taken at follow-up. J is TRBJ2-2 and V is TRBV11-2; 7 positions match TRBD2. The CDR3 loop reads CASSPGGMNTGELFF. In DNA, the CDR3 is TGTGCCAGCAGCCCCGGGGGGATGAACACCGGGGAGCTGTTTTTT.